These 13 T cell receptor beta chains were all obtained from the same sample, sequenced in a study of beta chain features in type 1 diabetes. Expressed TCRB transcripts got sequenced, as all isolated RNA was reverse transcribed. Some clones are missing from TCRdb's copy, which holds only in-frame ones; the method was immunoSEQ multiplex PCR. Of hundreds of thousands of clones in the sample, roughly 16% are singletons; the top ten hold approximately 0.093%. Sequenced input: naive CD4+ T cells from blood. The receptors derive from a man younger than 35 in good health.

The rearrangement links TRBV4-2 to TRBJ1-4; 8 bases match TRBD1. Unmatched junction bases numbered 7, after V lost 0 bases and J lost 7 bases. Looked up from germline, CDR1 is LGHNA and CDR2 is YNFKEQ. The CDR3 consists of 16 residues. CDR3 amino acids: CASSQDRQGAGEKLFF. The CDR3 DNA sequence: TGTGCCAGCAGCCAAGATCGGCAGGGGGCAGGTGAAAAACTGTTTTTT.

V and J are TRBV28 and TRBJ1-1; 7 bases agree with TRBD1. After removal of 5 bases from V and 0 bases from J, the junction contained 3 bases not matched to a gene. The CDR3 totals 14 residues. From germline, CDR1 is MDHEN and CDR2 SYDVKM. The CDR3: CASSPGQLNTEAFF. CDR3 bases: TGTGCCAGCAGTCCGGGACAGTTGAACACTGAAGCTTTCTTT.

This clone was detected only a few times. The chain carries TRBV6-1 and TRBJ2-1; weak D call: TRBD2 (7 bases). Looked up from germline, CDR1 is MNHNS and CDR2 is SASEGT. The CDR3 length is 15 residues. Trimming left V 6 bases short and J 0 bases short, with 12 bases between. The CDR3 sequence is CASSDGGLSYNEQFF. The CDR3 region has the DNA TGTGCCAGCAGCGACGGGGGGCTCTCCTACAATGAGCAGTTCTTC.

This clone was found a few times. The DNA for the CDR3 is TGTGCCAGCAGCTCGAAAACCGGGAGCGAGACCCAGTACTTC. Amino acids: CASSSKTGSETQYF. This sequence joins TRBV7-3 and TRBJ2-5; a weak D match, TRBD2 (6 bases). There are 14 residues in the CDR3. With 4 bases removed from V and 5 bases from J, the gap between germline ends came to 14 bases. The germline V gene encodes CDR1 SGHTA and CDR2 FQGTGA. Full variable domain (outside the CDR3, taken from reference TRBV7-3 and TRBJ2-5): GAGVSQTPSNKVTEKGKYVELRCDPISGHTALYWYRQSLGQGPEFLIYFQGTGAADDSGLPNDRFFAVRPEGSVSTLKIQRTERGDSAVYLCASSSKTGSETQYFGPGTRLLVL.

The gene calls are TRBV19 and TRBJ2-1; TRBD2 matches 13 bases. CDR3 size: 14 residues. The V gene end was trimmed by 7 bases and the J gene end by 8 bases; junction bases not matched to a gene: 5. Per the germline V gene, CDR1 is LNHDA and CDR2 is SQIVND (reference sequence). CDR3 region: CASKTSGRRDEQFF. The CDR3 DNA reads as TGTGCCAGTAAGACTAGCGGGAGGAGGGATGAGCAGTTCTTC.

In regard to this clone: Other nucleotide sequences from this sample produce the same CDR3. This rearrangement joins TRBV28 to TRBJ1-2; 9 bases match TRBD1. The germline V gene encodes CDR1 MDHEN and CDR2 SYDVKM. V trimming: 3 bases; J trimming: 4 bases; junction bases outside the gene matches: 0. The CDR3 loop spans 13 amino acids. The DNA of the CDR3 is TGTGCCAGCAGTTTGGGACAGGGCTATGGCTACACCTTC. As protein: CASSLGQGYGYTF.

This clone was seen once. The rearrangement links TRBV2 to TRBJ1-3; D is possibly TRBD1 (5 bases). The CDR3 is 15 residues long. V was cut by 6 bases and J by 5 bases, with 17 bases left in between. Germline assignment: CDR1 SNHLY and CDR2 FYNNEI. Here the CDR3 reads CASSPDKLVRNTIYF. The CDR3, as DNA: TGTGCCAGCAGCCCGGACAAGCTTGTACGAAACACCATATATTTT.

This clone was counted only a few times. The CDR3 bases are TGTGCCACCAGGACAGGGACCTACGAGCAGTACTTC. It specifies CATRTGTYEQYF. The genes are TRBV15 and TRBJ2-7; 7 nucleotides match TRBD1. This CDR3 is 12 amino acids long. V was clipped by 6 bases and J by 2 bases; unmatched bases: 1. Germline values: CDR1 LNHNV, CDR2 YYDKDF (reference sequence).

V and J are TRBV25-1 and TRBJ2-7; a possible D gene is TRBD1 (6 bases). CDR1 and CDR2 from the germline V gene are MGHDK and SYGVNS. The ends were cut back, 2 bases at V and 3 bases at J, with 14 bases in the middle. The CDR3 covers 15 residues. The CDR3 is CASSEPGTKGYEQYF. In DNA, the CDR3 is TGTGCCAGCAGTGAACCCGGGACAAAAGGCTACGAGCAGTACTTC.

This clone has only a few counts. This chain joins TRBV25-1 and TRBJ2-5; 8 bases align to TRBD1. Germline trimming cut 4 bases from V and 3 bases from J; bases unmatched to any gene: 13. Germline values: CDR1 MGHDK, CDR2 SYGVNS. CDR3 length: 17 amino acids. CDR3 amino acids: CASSARSGGGGKETQYF. CDR3 DNA: TGTGCCAGCAGTGCCCGATCAGGGGGCGGTGGGAAAGAGACCCAGTACTTC.

The chain couples TRBV18 to TRBJ1-3, with D tentatively TRBD1 (5 bases). Germline V gene lookup returns CDR1 KGHSH and CDR2 LQKENI. The CDR3 sequence is 14 residues long. V lost 0 bases and J 6 bases, leaving 9 bases between the germline ends. CDR3 sequence: CASSPPAGENTIYF. DNA of the CDR3: TGTGCCAGCTCACCACCAGCGGGGGAAAACACCATATATTTT.

This clone has more than one count but fewer than ten. The chain employs TRBV2 and TRBJ2-5; no reliable D call. The J call is uncertain, as TRBJ2-7 better fits the DNA end. Germline V CDR1 and CDR2: SNHLY, FYNNEI. This CDR3 is 14 amino acids long. CDR3 residues: CASSGGRYSYEQYF. The CDR3 region has the DNA TGTGCCAGCAGTGGTGGGCGATACTCCTACGAGCAGTACTTC.

The chain uses TRBV6-5 and TRBJ1-2; D not resolved. V lost 3 bases and J 1 base, leaving 12 bases between the germline ends. The germline gives CDR1 MNHEY, CDR2 SVGAGI. This CDR3 is built from 15 residues. CDR3: CASSYSGGLNYGYTF. In nucleotides, the CDR3 is TGTGCCAGCAGTTATTCGGGTGGGCTTAACTATGGCTACACCTTC.